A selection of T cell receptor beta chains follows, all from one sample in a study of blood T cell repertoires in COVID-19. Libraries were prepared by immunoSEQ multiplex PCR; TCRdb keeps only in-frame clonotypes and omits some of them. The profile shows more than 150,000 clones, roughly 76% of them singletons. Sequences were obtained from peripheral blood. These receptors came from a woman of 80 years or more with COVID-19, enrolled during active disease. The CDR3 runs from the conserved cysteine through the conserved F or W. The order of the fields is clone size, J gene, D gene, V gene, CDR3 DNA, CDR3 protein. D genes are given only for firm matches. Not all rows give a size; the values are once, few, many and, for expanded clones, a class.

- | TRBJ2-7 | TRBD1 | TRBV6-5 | TGTGCCAGCAGTTGGGACAGCCTCGCCGAGCAGTACTTC | CASSWDSLAEQYF
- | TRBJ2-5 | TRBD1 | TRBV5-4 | TGTGCCAGCAGTCCCGGGACAGAGAAAGAGACCCAGTACTTC | CASSPGTEKETQYF
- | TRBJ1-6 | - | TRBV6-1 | TGTGCCAGCAGTCAAGCTCGGTCGAATTCACCCCTCCACTTT | CASSQARSNSPLHF
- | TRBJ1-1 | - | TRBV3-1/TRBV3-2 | TGTGCCAGCAGCCAAGATAGGCCCCCCCCCGGGGGGACGGACACTGAAGCTTTCTTT | CASSQDRPPPGGTDTEAFF
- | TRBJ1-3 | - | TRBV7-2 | TGTGCCAGCAGCTCCAAAAATGGAAACACCATATATTTT | CASSSKNGNTIYF
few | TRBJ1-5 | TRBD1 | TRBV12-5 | TGTGCTAGTGGTTCGGGACAGGGGAGCAATCAGCCCCAGCATTTT | CASGSGQGSNQPQHF
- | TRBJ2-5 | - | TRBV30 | TGTGCCTGGAGTGCGGAGGACCTAGAGACCCAGTACTTC | CAWSAEDLETQYF
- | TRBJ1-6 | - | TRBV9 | TGTGCCAGCAGCGTATCTGGCAGCGGAGTAAATTCACCCCTCCACTTT | CASSVSGSGVNSPLHF
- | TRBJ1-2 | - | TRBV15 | TGTGCCACCAGGAGTACAGGGCGGTATGGCTACACCTTC | CATRSTGRYGYTF
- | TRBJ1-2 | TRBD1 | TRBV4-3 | TGCGCCAGCAGCCCGGGGACAGGGGGCGCATCTTATGGCTACACCTTC | CASSPGTGGASYGYTF
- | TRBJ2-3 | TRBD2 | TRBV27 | TGTGCCAGCAGTCCCCGGACTAGCGGATACACAGATACGCAGTATTTT | CASSPRTSGYTDTQYF
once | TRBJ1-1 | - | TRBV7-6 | TGTGCCAGTTCTACCGGCACTGAAGCTTTCTTT | CASSTGTEAFF
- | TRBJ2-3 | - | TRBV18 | TGTGCCAGCTCACCAAACAGGCCCACTAGCACAGATACGCAGTATTTT | CASSPNRPTSTDTQYF
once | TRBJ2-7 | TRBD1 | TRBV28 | TGTGCCAGCAGCCCCGCCGGGACAGGGGGCCACGAGCAGTACTTC | CASSPAGTGGHEQYF
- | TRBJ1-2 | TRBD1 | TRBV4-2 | TGTGCCAGCAGCCAAGGGGACAGACGAGGCTACACCTTC | CASSQGDRRGYTF
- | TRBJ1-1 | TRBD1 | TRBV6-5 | TGTGCCAGCAGTTACTCGGGACAGGGGGCCACTGAAGCTTTCTTT | CASSYSGQGATEAFF
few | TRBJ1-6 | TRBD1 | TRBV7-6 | TGTGCCAGCAGCCCAACAGGGGTAACTAATTCACCCCTCCACTTT | CASSPTGVTNSPLHF
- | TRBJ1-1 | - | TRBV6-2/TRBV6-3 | TGTGCCAGCAGCCCTCTGGGGGGGGCGTCCACTGAAGCTTTCTTT | CASSPLGGASTEAFF
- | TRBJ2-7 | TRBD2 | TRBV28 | TGTGCCAGCAATCCTAGCGGTAGCTCCTACGAGCAGTACTTC | CASNPSGSSYEQYF
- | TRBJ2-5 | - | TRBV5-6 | TGTGCCAGCAGCTTGACAAGGCGGGGTTTAGGGGAGACCCAGTACTTC | CASSLTRRGLGETQYF
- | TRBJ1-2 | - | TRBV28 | TGTGCCATCCGGCAGGGGCAGGGGTATGGCTACACCTTC | CAIRQGQGYGYTF
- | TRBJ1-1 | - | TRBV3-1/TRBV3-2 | TGTGCCAGCAGCCACAGTACCGGGACTCCTCCTGAAGCTTTCTTT | CASSHSTGTPPEAFF
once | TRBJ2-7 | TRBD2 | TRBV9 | TGTGCCAGCAGCGTAGCTACCTGCGGGGGGGGGAATCCCTACGAGCAGTACTTC | CASSVATCGGGNPYEQYF
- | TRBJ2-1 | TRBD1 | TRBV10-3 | TGTGCCATCAGTAGGGTTGACAGGGGGTACAATGAGCAGTTCTTC | CAISRVDRGYNEQFF
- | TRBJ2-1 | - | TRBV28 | TGTGCCAGCAGTTTACTTTTCGCGGGCAGAATGGGGTACAATGAGCAGTTCTTC | CASSLLFAGRMGYNEQFF
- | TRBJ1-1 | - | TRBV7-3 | TGTGCCAGCAGCCGCGACAGGAACACTGAAGCTTTCTTT | CASSRDRNTEAFF
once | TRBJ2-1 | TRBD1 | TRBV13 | TGTGCCAGCAGCTTCCGGGACAGTTACTACAATGAGCAGTTCTTC | CASSFRDSYYNEQFF
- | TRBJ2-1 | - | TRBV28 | TGTGCCACGAAGTTGGCGGGAAAATACAATGAGCAGTTCTTC | CATKLAGKYNEQFF
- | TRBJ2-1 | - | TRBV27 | TGTGCCAGCAGCCACCCGGGGATACGGGGAAGGAATGAGCAGTTCTTC | CASSHPGIRGRNEQFF
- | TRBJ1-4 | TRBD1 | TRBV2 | TGTGCCAGCAGTTCTGACAGGGGGCTGGAAAAACTGTTTTTT | CASSSDRGLEKLFF
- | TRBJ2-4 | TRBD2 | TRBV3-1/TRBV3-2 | TGTGCCAGCAGCCAAGATCGGGCGGGAGGGAGGATTCAGTACTTC | CASSQDRAGGRIQYF
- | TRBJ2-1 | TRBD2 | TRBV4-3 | TGCGCCAGCAGCCAAGATCTAGCGGGGGGTAAATACAATGAGCAGTTCTTC | CASSQDLAGGKYNEQFF
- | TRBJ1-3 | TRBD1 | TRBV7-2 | TGTGCCAGCAGCTTGAGAGGGACAGGGATAACATCTGGAAACACCATATATTTT | CASSLRGTGITSGNTIYF
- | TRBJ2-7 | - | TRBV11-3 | TGTGCCAGCAGCTTAGCAGGGGCCACCTACGAGCAGTACTTC | CASSLAGATYEQYF